A single sample is the source of the 26 T cell receptor beta chains below, sequenced in a study of cytomegalovirus exposure and HLA in healthy donors. The PCR made use of 60 Vbeta and 13 Jbeta primers. Profiling relied on immunoSEQ multiplex PCR, and the TCRdb table lists in-frame clones only, not all of them. The data show 100,000 to 150,000 clones, approximately 80% seen once. Sequencing used PBMCs. Every receptor here comes from a boy aged 2 to 10 in good health and CMV-seronegative.

The chain links TRBV7-2 to TRBJ1-3; the D is unclear. The germline V gene has CDR1 SGHTA and CDR2 FQGNSA. This CDR3 contains 15 residues. V was clipped by 1 base and J by 1 base, with 8 bases between them. The CDR3 DNA is TGTGCCAGCAGCTTAGGTTCGGGGTCTGGAAACACCATATATTTT. Translation gives CASSLGSGSGNTIYF.

The chain recombines TRBV5-6 with TRBJ1-5; maybe TRBD1 (5 bases). This CDR3 spans 15 amino acids. Trimming removed 2 bases from V and 0 bases from J, with 9 bases in between. Germline values: CDR1 SGHDT, CDR2 YYEEEE. The CDR3 nucleotides are TGTGCCAGCAGCTTTAGAGACAGTAGCAATCAGCCCCAGCATTTT. This sequence encodes CASSFRDSSNQPQHF.

This clone was counted between two and nine times. The chain combines TRBV7-6 with TRBJ1-1, with TRBD1 matching 9 bases. Germline trimming cut 3 bases from V and 1 base from J; bases unmatched to any gene: 0. This CDR3 has 14 residues. In germline, CDR1 is SGHVS, CDR2 FNYEAQ. CDR3 in amino acids: CASSLDRGNTEAFF. The CDR3 nucleotides are TGTGCCAGCAGCTTGGACAGGGGGAACACTGAAGCTTTCTTT.

This clone was detected only once. The chain couples TRBV5-6 to TRBJ1-4; 10 bases fit TRBD1. J lost 2 bases, V lost 4 bases, and 8 bases had no gene match. In germline, CDR1 is SGHDT, CDR2 YYEEEE. The CDR3 length is 17 residues. CDR3 amino acids: CASSRGTGAGTNEKLFF. The CDR3 region has the DNA TGTGCCAGCAGCAGAGGGACAGGGGCCGGGACTAATGAAAAACTGTTTTTT. Looking up the rest from reference TRBV5-6 and TRBJ1-4 gives the full variable domain: DAGVTQSPTHLIKTRGQQVTLRCSPKSGHDTVSWYQQALGQGPQFIFQYYEEEERQRGNFPDRFSGHQFPNYSSELNVNALLLGDSALYLCASSRGTGAGTNEKLFFGSGTQLSVL.

V and J are TRBV27 and TRBJ1-1; 7 bases line up with TRBD1. The CDR3 has 13 amino acids. Germline trimming cut 6 bases from V and 0 bases from J; bases unmatched to any gene: 1. CDR1 MNHEY and CDR2 SMNVEV come from the germline V gene (reference sequence). For the CDR3, the DNA is TGTGCCAGCAGGGACAGGATGAACACTGAAGCTTTCTTT. Residues: CASRDRMNTEAFF.

This chain connects TRBV9 to TRBJ2-3; 7 bases agree with TRBD1. V trimming: 4 bases; J trimming: 6 bases; junction bases outside the gene matches: 11. This CDR3 has 15 amino acids. Germline loops: CDR1 SGDLS, CDR2 YYNGEE. CDR3 in amino acids: CASSKRGQGIDTQYF. As DNA, the CDR3 is TGTGCCAGCAGCAAGAGGGGGCAGGGCATCGATACGCAGTATTTT.

The V gene is TRBV30, the J gene TRBJ1-1; 7 nucleotides align to TRBD1. The CDR3 totals 15 residues. Germline loops: CDR1 GTSNPN, CDR2 SVGIG (reference sequence). V lost 3 bases, J lost 7 bases, and 14 bases stayed unmatched. The CDR3: CAWSDVGQFSLEAFF. The CDR3 DNA is TGTGCCTGGAGCGACGTGGGACAGTTCTCCCTTGAAGCTTTCTTT.

The CDR3: CASSTRQGTGETEAFF. DNA for the CDR3: TGTGCCAGCAGCACCCGCCAGGGGACAGGGGAAACTGAAGCTTTCTTT. The rearrangement joins TRBV7-6 to TRBJ1-1, with 10 bases matching TRBD1. V shed 5 bases and J 5 bases; nucleotides not matched to a gene: 11. This CDR3 comprises 16 residues. Germline CDR1 and CDR2: SGHVS and FNYEAQ.

The gene calls are TRBV11-2 and TRBJ1-4; the D is unclear. The V gene's germline CDR1 is SGHAT and CDR2 FQNNGV. With 4 bases removed from V and 8 bases from J, the gap between germline ends came to 23 bases. This CDR3 spans 17 amino acids. The CDR3 bases are TGTGCCAGCAGCTCGCGTAAGGAGGGTTTTACGGGAGAAAAACTGTTTTTT. Amino acids: CASSSRKEGFTGEKLFF.

As regards this clone: This CDR3 is also generated by other DNA sequences in the sample. The genes are TRBV18 and TRBJ1-1; no clear D gene. The CDR3 loop spans 14 amino acids. The germline V gene has CDR1 KGHSH and CDR2 LQKENI. V was shortened by 3 bases and J by 2 bases, with 10 bases between the two germline ends. CDR3 DNA sequence: TGTGCCAGCTCACCTGGAGGGATCAACACTGAAGCTTTCTTT. The encoded protein is CASSPGGINTEAFF.

This clone was recorded only once. The V and J genes are TRBV6-5 and TRBJ1-2; TRBD1 is a possible D gene (5 bases). The germline gives CDR1 MNHEY, CDR2 SVGAGI. V was clipped by 7 bases and J by 6 bases, with 12 bases between them. There are 12 residues in the CDR3. The CDR3 loop reads CASIGGGHGYTF. The CDR3 bases are TGTGCCAGCATCGGGGGAGGCCATGGCTACACCTTC.

This clone was seen only a few times. The rearrangement joins TRBV16 to TRBJ1-1; D unclear. The CDR3 has 13 amino acids. CDR1 KGHSY and CDR2 FQNENV come from the germline V gene. V lost 4 bases, J lost 11 bases, and 17 bases lay in between. Written as DNA, the CDR3 is TGTGCCAGCAGCCCTATACTCCCGAATGAGGCTTTCTTT. Its protein product is CASSPILPNEAFF.

The chain employs TRBV19 and TRBJ2-3, with TRBD2 identical over 8 bases. Germline loops: CDR1 LNHDA, CDR2 SQIVND (reference sequence). The CDR3 is made up of 14 amino acids. Trimming cost V 4 bases and J 4 bases; bases outside gene matches: 4. The CDR3 coding sequence is TGTGCCAGTAGTAATCGGACTAGCCCAGATACGCAGTATTTT. Protein product: CASSNRTSPDTQYF.

With respect to this clone: Mismatch with germline at one junction end may stem from a read error. The chain uses TRBV7-3 and TRBJ2-2; 9 nucleotides align to TRBD1. This CDR3 has 16 amino acids. Germline CDR1 SGHTA, CDR2 FQGTGA. Here the CDR3 DNA reads TGTGCCAGCAGCGTAACGGGACAGGGCTACACCGGGGAGCTGTTTTTT. Translating gives CASSVTGQGYTGELFF.

This clone is a singleton in its sample. This chain connects TRBV4-1 to TRBJ2-1; maybe TRBD2 (5 bases). CDR3 length: 13 amino acids. Germline CDR1 and CDR2: MGHRA and YSYEKL. Between the trimmed V and J ends, which lost 4 bases and 6 bases, there was a span of 10 bases. CDR3 coding DNA: TGCGCCAGCAGCCTCCTTACTAGCAATGAGCAGTTCTTC. It codes for CASSLLTSNEQFF.

In DNA form, the CDR3 reads TGTGCCGGTTGTATAGGAGGGAACACTGAAGCTTTCTTT. Translating gives CAGCIGGNTEAFF. The chain recombines TRBV7-9 with TRBJ1-1; D gene uncertain. With 11 bases removed from V and 1 base from J, the gap between germline ends came to 14 bases. There are 13 residues in the CDR3. Germline CDR1 SEHNR, CDR2 FQNEAQ (reference sequence).

This clone was detected only a few times. The chain recombines TRBV30 with TRBJ1-1; D unclear. Germline CDR1 reads GTSNPN; CDR2 reads SVGIG (reference sequence). V was pared by 7 bases and J by 1 base, with 13 bases between. CDR3 size: 13 residues. CDR3 region: CASRGPGNTEAFF. The CDR3 nucleotides are TGTGCCTCCCGAGGGCCCGGGAACACTGAAGCTTTCTTT.

On this clone: The sample holds other DNA sequences that translate to the same CDR3. This sequence joins TRBV10-3 and TRBJ2-7; TRBD2 might be the D (5 bases). Deletions cut 10 bases from V and 3 bases from J, with 16 bases between. This CDR3 spans 13 amino acids. CDR1 is ENHRY and CDR2 is SYGVKD in the germline V gene. The chain's CDR3 is CATGGTDFYEQYV. CDR3 DNA sequence: TGTGCCACCGGAGGCACGGATTTCTACGAGCAGTACGTC.

This clone was recorded once. The gene calls are TRBV7-9 and TRBJ2-2; 7 bases agree with TRBD1. Per the germline V gene, CDR1 is SEHNR and CDR2 is FQNEAQ (reference sequence). Trimming at V came to 5 bases and at J to 5 bases, leaving 8 bases not matched to a gene. The CDR3 has 15 residues. The chain's CDR3 is CASSPLTGRTGELFF. The CDR3, as DNA: TGTGCCAGCAGCCCCCTGACAGGGCGAACCGGGGAGCTGTTTTTT.

The chain carries TRBV2 and TRBJ2-2, with 7 positions matching TRBD1. Germline V gene data show CDR1 as SNHLY and CDR2 as FYNNEI. The CDR3 length is 15 residues. V lost 5 bases, J lost 0 bases, and 3 bases stayed unmatched. The CDR3 loop reads CASSFTGANTGELFF. CDR3 coding DNA: TGTGCCAGCAGTTTTACAGGGGCGAACACCGGGGAGCTGTTTTTT.

The J gene is TRBJ2-7, the V gene TRBV5-4; D may be TRBD2 (6 bases). The CDR3 consists of 16 residues. The germline V gene has CDR1 SGHNT and CDR2 YYREEE (reference sequence). Trimming shortened V by 5 bases and J by 2 bases, and 20 bases separated the two germline ends. CDR3 DNA: TGTGCCAGCAGACCTGGGGGAGGTCAGCGTCCCTACGAGCAGTACTTC. As protein: CASRPGGGQRPYEQYF.

This clone was seen a single time. The chain uses TRBV18 and TRBJ2-5, with TRBD1 matching 7 bases. Germline-derived CDR1 and CDR2 are KGHSH and LQKENI. The V gene end was trimmed by 6 bases and the J gene end by 5 bases; junction bases not matched to a gene: 12. This CDR3 contains 15 residues. CDR3 sequence reads: CASSPRDRVMETQYF. CDR3 DNA sequence: TGTGCCAGCTCGCCCCGAGACAGGGTGATGGAGACCCAGTACTTC. Based on the CDR3 plus reference TRBV18 and TRBJ2-5, the full variable domain is NAGVMQNPRHLVRRRGQEARLRCSPMKGHSHVYWYRQLPEEGLKFMVYLQKENIIDESGMPKERFSAEFPKEGPSILRIQQVVRGDSAAYFCASSPRDRVMETQYFGPGTRLLVL.

The chain uses TRBV10-3 and TRBJ1-5; D not certain. Trimming took off 3 bases at V and 3 bases at J, with 9 bases between the two ends. The CDR3 totals 14 residues. Germline loops: CDR1 ENHRY, CDR2 SYGVKD. The CDR3 sequence is CAISDFSFNQPQHF. In nucleotides, the CDR3 is TGTGCCATCAGTGACTTTTCCTTCAATCAGCCCCAGCATTTT.

The V call is TRBV7-6, the J call TRBJ2-1, with D maybe TRBD1 (6 bases). Trimming left V 5 bases short and J 3 bases short, with 20 bases between. The V gene's germline CDR1 is SGHVS and CDR2 FNYEAQ. The CDR3 is 17 amino acids. In DNA, the CDR3 is TGTGCCAGCAGCCGTTTCGGGACACCAAATAACTACAATGAGCAGTTCTTC. It encodes CASSRFGTPNNYNEQFF.

The V call is TRBV19, the J call TRBJ1-1; D may be TRBD1 (6 bases). CDR1 is LNHDA and CDR2 is SQIVND in the germline V gene (reference sequence). The ends were cut back, 2 bases at V and 5 bases at J, with 18 bases in the middle. This CDR3 contains 16 residues. CDR3 in DNA: TGTGCCAGTAGTATAATGGGAGGGGGGGCCGGGACTGAAGCTTTCTTT. Its protein product is CASSIMGGGAGTEAFF.

The gene calls are TRBV7-3 and TRBJ1-1; D ambiguous. Germline values: CDR1 SGHTA, CDR2 FQGTGA. CDR3 size: 12 residues. V shed 5 bases and J shed 7 bases, with 11 bases lying between them. The CDR3 sequence is CASSETRNEAFF. The DNA of the CDR3 is TGTGCCAGCAGCGAAACGAGAAATGAAGCTTTCTTT.